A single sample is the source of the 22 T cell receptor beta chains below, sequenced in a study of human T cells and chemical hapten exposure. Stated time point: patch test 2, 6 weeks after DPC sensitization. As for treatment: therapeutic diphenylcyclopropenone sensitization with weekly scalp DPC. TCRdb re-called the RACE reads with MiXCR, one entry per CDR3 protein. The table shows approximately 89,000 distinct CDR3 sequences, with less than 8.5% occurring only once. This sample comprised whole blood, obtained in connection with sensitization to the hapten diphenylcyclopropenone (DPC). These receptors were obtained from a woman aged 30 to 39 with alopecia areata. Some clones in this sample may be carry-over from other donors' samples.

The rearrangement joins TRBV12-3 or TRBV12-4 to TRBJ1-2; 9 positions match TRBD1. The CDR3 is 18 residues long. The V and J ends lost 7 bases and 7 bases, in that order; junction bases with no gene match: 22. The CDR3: CASTPSPGTGLGRAGYTF. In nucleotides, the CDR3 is TGTGCCAGCACCCCATCCCCCGGGACAGGGTTAGGACGAGCTGGCTACACCTTC.

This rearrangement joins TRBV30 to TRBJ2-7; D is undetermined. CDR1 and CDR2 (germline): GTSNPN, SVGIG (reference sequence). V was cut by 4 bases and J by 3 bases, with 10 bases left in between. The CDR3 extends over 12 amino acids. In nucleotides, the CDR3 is TGTGCCTGGACGGGCTCGGTCTACGAGCAGTACTTC. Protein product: CAWTGSVYEQYF. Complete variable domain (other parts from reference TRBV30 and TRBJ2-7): SQTIHQWPATLVQPVGSPLSLECTVEGTSNPNLYWYRQAAGRGLQLLFYSVGIGQISSEVPQNLSASRPQDRQFILSSKKLLLSDSGFYLCAWTGSVYEQYFGPGTRLTVT.

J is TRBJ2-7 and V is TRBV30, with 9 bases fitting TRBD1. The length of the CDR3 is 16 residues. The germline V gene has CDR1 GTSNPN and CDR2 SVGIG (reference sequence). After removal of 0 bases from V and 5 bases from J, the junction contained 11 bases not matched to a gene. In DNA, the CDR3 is TGTGCCTGGAGTGTACTAGGGGGACAGGGCGTCCACGAGCAGTACTTC. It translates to CAWSVLGGQGVHEQYF.

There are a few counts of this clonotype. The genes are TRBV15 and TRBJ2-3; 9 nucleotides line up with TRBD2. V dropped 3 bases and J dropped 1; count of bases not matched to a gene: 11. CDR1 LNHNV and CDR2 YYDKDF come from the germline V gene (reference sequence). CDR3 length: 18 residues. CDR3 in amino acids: CATSSPLLRLAGTDTQYF. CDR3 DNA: TGTGCCACCAGCAGCCCCCTTTTGCGACTAGCGGGCACAGATACGCAGTATTTT.

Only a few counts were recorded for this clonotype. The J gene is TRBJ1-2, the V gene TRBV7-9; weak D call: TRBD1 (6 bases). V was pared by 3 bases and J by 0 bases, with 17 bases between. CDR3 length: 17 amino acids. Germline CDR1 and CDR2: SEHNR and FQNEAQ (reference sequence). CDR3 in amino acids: CASSLGADRPANYGYTF. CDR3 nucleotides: TGTGCCAGCAGCTTGGGGGCCGACAGGCCAGCTAACTATGGCTACACCTTC.

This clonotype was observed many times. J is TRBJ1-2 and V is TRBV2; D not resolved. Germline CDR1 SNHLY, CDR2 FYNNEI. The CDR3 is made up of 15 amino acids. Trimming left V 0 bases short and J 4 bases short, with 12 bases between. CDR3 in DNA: TGTGCCAGCAGTGAAGCCCGGGAGGTTGGCTATGGCTACACCTTC. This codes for CASSEAREVGYGYTF.

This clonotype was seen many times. CDR3 in amino acids: CASSPPTGVLTGELFF. The CDR3, as DNA: TGTGCCAGCAGCCCCCCGACAGGGGTCCTCACCGGGGAGCTGTTTTTT. The rearrangement links TRBV11-2 to TRBJ2-2, with 8 bases lining up with TRBD1. CDR3 size: 16 residues. After removal of 5 bases from V and 4 bases from J, the junction contained 9 bases not matched to a gene. Looked up from germline, CDR1 is SGHAT and CDR2 is FQNNGV.

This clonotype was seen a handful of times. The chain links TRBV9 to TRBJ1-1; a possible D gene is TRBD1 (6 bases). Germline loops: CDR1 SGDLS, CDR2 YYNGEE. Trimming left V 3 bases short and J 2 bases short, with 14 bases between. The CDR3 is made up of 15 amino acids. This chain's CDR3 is CASSGTGQQNTEAFF. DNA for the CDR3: TGTGCCAGCAGCGGAACGGGACAACAAAACACTGAAGCTTTCTTT.

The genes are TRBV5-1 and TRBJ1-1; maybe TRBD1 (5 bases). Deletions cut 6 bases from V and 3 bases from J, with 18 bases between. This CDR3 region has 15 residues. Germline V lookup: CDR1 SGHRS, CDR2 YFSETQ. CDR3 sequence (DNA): TGCGCCAGCACCTGGGAGGGGATGGTTTACACTGAAGCTTTCTTT. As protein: CASTWEGMVYTEAFF.

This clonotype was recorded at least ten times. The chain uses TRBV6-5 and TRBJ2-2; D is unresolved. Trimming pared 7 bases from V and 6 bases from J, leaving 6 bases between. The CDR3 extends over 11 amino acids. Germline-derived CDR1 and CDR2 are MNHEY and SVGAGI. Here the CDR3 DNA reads TGTGCCAGCACCTTAGCCGGGGAGCTGTTTTTT. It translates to CASTLAGELFF.

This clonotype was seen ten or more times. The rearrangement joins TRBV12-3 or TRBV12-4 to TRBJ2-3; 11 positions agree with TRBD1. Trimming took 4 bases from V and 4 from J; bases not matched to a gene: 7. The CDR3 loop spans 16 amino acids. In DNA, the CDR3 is TGTGCCAGCAGTTCCCCGGACAGGGGGCGCCCAGATACGCAGTATTTT. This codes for CASSSPDRGRPDTQYF.

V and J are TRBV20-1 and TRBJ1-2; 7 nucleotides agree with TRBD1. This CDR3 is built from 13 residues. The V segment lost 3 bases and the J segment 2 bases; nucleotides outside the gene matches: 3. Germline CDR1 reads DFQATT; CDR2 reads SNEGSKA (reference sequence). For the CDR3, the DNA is TGCAGTGCTAGTCAGGGGGGAAACTATGGCTACACCTTC. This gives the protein CSASQGGNYGYTF.

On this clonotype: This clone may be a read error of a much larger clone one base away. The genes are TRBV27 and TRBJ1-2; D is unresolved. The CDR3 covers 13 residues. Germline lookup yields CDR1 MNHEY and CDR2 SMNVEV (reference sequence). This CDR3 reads CASSFSVNYGYNF. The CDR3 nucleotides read TGTGCCAGCAGTTTCTCAGTTAACTATGGCTACAACTTC.

The CDR3 nucleotides are TGTGCCAGTAGTCAGGGGGCAGGACAGCCCCAGCATTTT. Translated, it gives CASSQGAGQPQHF. The V gene is TRBV19, the J gene TRBJ1-5; 8 bases agree with TRBD1. J was trimmed by 7 bases and V by 5 bases; bases with no gene match: 4. CDR3 length: 13 amino acids. Germline CDR1 reads LNHDA; CDR2 reads SQIVND (reference sequence).

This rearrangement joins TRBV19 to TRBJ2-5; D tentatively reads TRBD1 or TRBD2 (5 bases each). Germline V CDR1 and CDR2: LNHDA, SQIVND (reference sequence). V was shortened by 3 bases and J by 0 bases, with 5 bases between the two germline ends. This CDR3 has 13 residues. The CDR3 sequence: CASSMGDQETQYF. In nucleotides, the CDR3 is TGTGCCAGTAGTATGGGGGACCAAGAGACCCAGTACTTC.

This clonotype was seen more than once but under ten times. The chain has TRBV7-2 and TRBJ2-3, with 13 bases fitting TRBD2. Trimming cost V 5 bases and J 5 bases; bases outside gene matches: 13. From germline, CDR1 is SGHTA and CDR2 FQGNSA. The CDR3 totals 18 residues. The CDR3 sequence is CASSRPSWTSGGGDTQYF. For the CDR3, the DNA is TGTGCCAGCAGCCGGCCCTCCTGGACTAGCGGGGGAGGAGATACGCAGTATTTT.

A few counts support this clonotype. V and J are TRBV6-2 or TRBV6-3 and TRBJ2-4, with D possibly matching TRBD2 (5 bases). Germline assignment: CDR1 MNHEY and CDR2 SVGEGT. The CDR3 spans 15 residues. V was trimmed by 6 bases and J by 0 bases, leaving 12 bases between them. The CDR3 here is CASSLTSVAKNIQYF. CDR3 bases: TGTGCCAGCAGCCTCACTAGTGTAGCCAAAAACATTCAGTACTTC.

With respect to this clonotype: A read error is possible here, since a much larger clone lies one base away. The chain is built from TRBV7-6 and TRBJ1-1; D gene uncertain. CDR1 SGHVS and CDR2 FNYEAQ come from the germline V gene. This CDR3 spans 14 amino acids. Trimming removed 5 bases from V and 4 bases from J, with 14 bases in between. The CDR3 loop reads CASSPGRGPTEAFF. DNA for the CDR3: TGTGCCAGCAGCCCCGGGAGAGGCCCCACTGAAGCTTTCTTT.

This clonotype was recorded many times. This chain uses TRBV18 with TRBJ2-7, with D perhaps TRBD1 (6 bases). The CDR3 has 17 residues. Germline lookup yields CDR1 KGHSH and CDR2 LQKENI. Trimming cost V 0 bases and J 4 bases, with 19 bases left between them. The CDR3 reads CASSPPVGGPLGYEQYF. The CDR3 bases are TGTGCCAGCTCACCACCGGTTGGGGGCCCCCTAGGTTACGAGCAGTACTTC.

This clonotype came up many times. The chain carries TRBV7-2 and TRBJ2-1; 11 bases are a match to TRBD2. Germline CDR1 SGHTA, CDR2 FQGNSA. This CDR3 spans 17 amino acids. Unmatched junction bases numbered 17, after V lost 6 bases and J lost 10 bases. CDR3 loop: CASRPPGDSGGAKEQFF. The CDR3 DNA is TGTGCCAGCAGGCCGCCAGGAGATAGCGGGGGGGCCAAGGAGCAGTTCTTC.

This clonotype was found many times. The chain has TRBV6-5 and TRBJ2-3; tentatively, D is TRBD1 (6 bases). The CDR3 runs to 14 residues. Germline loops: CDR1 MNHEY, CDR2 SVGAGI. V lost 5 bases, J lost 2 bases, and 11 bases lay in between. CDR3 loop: CASSLAGVTDTQYF. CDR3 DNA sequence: TGTGCCAGCAGTCTTGCAGGGGTCACAGATACGCAGTATTTT.

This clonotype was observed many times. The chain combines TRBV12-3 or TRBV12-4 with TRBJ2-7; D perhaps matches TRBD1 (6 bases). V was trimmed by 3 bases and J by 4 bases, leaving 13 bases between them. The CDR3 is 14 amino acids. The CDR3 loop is CASSFGTRMYEQYF. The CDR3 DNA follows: TGTGCCAGCAGTTTTGGGACACGGATGTACGAGCAGTACTTC.